This T cell receptor beta chain originates from a study of control samples from healthy donors and cancer patients. The germline gives CDR1 LNHDA, CDR2 SQIVND (reference sequence). The CDR3 spans 15 residues. Trimming removed 2 bases from V and 6 bases from J; junction bases left unmatched: 8. Repertoires were generated with immunoSEQ multiplex PCR, while TCRdb's copy carries only in-frame clones and drops some. This sample yields under 200,000 clones, of which 90% to 95% are seen a single time; over 4% belongs to the top ten. This clonotype was sampled from an older woman in good health. The sample comprised blood. The J gene is TRBJ2-3, the V gene TRBV19, with 7 bases that match TRBD1. CDR3 loop: CASSIRTGPFDTQYF. Written as DNA, the CDR3 is TGTGCCAGTAGTATAAGGACAGGCCCCTTCGATACGCAGTATTTT.